The 6 T cell receptor beta chains listed next were all sequenced from one sample in a study of memory CD4+ T cells and cytomegalovirus serostatus. The sort gate was single viable CD3+CD4+CD8-CD45RO+ cells for memory CD4+ T cells. The data were produced by immunoSEQ multiplex PCR, yet TCRdb's version contains in-frame clones alone and is incomplete. This table has over 60,000 clones, approximately 71% appearing once. Sequenced material: memory CD4+ T cells from blood. The receptor source for this set is an adult in good health and CMV-seronegative.

The rearrangement uses TRBV18 and TRBJ1-5; D gene uncertain. Trimming removed 3 bases from V and 4 bases from J, with 4 bases in between. This CDR3 spans 12 amino acids. Germline V gene lookup returns CDR1 KGHSH and CDR2 LQKENI. The CDR3 sequence: CASSPVNQPQHF. Written as DNA, the CDR3 is TGTGCCAGCTCACCGGTAAATCAGCCCCAGCATTTT. The whole variable domain, filled in from reference TRBV18 and TRBJ1-5, reads NAGVMQNPRHLVRRRGQEARLRCSPMKGHSHVYWYRQLPEEGLKFMVYLQKENIIDESGMPKERFSAEFPKEGPSILRIQQVVRGDSAAYFCASSPVNQPQHFGDGTRLSIL.

This rearrangement joins TRBV28 to TRBJ1-1; the match to TRBD1 covers 7 bases. This CDR3 spans 17 amino acids. Germline-derived CDR1 and CDR2 are MDHEN and SYDVKM. The junction had 16 bases not matched to a gene; V was cut back by 8 bases and J by 1 base. In nucleotides, the CDR3 is TGTGCCAGCTACGGGACAGAGGAAGACAAAGGGAACACTGAAGCTTTCTTT. This gives the protein CASYGTEEDKGNTEAFF.

The chain uses TRBV29-1 and TRBJ1-2; D remains unclear. The germline V gene encodes CDR1 SQVTM and CDR2 ANQGSEA. V lost 0 bases and J lost 7, with 18 bases in between. The CDR3 consists of 15 residues. Here the CDR3 reads CSVEDPRERLRGYTF. DNA of the CDR3: TGCAGCGTTGAAGATCCCCGGGAGAGGCTGCGTGGCTACACCTTC.

The rearrangement uses TRBV7-9 and TRBJ2-7; D is undetermined. From germline, CDR1 is SEHNR and CDR2 FQNEAQ (reference sequence). Between the trimmed V and J ends, which lost 5 bases and 7 bases, there was a span of 12 bases. The CDR3 spans 12 residues. For the CDR3, the DNA is TGTGCCAGCAGCACCCAGGCAAGGGAGCAGTACTTC. This encodes CASSTQAREQYF. Drawing the rest from reference TRBV7-9 and TRBJ2-7, the complete variable domain is DTGVSQNPRHKITKRGQNVTFRCDPISEHNRLYWYRQTLGQGPEFLTYFQNEAQLEKSRLLSDRFSAERPKGSFSTLEIQRTEQGDSAMYLCASSTQAREQYFGPGTRLTVT.

This chain joins TRBV12-5 and TRBJ1-2; unclear D gene. Trimming took 0 bases from V and 5 from J, leaving 19 bases between them. CDR1 is LGHNT and CDR2 is FRNRAP in the germline V gene. The CDR3 has 17 residues. CDR3: CASGLVGIGVGSYGYTF. The CDR3 DNA is TGTGCTAGTGGTTTGGTAGGAATTGGGGTTGGGAGTTATGGCTACACCTTC.

The sample holds one count of this clone. This chain uses TRBV11-2 with TRBJ1-2, with D perhaps matching TRBD1 (5 bases). V lost 5 bases, J lost 1 base, and 11 bases lay in between. Germline loops: CDR1 SGHAT, CDR2 FQNNGV. This CDR3 contains 14 residues. DNA of the CDR3: TGTGCCAGCAGCCCGGGACCGATTAACTATGGCTACACCTTC. This sequence encodes CASSPGPINYGYTF.